This T cell receptor beta chain was retrieved from a study of early T cells in non-severe SARS-CoV-2 infection. Overall study: Unsorted whole blood bulk RNA was sequenced, with unpaired chains.

Each single cDNA molecule received a unique molecular identifier. Each CDR3 protein is one row after TCRdb ran MiXCR on the 5' RACE reads. Among approximately 32,000 distinct CDR3 sequences, about 3.9% were seen once, and the ten largest hold about 7.5%. Study results and caveats: Anti-spike CD8 specificities were favored by VDJdb matching, whose results missed private and CD4 specificities.

The table lists this clonotype with many counts. The antigen is not known. The sample was whole blood. This receptor was obtained from an adult who was a healthcare worker with PCR-confirmed SARS-CoV-2 infection or an uninfected control (not recorded which).

The CDR3 coding sequence is TGTGCCAGCCAGCCTGGGACAGGCAACACTGAAGCTTTCTTT. Its translation: CASQPGTGNTEAFF. V gene TRBV18 combines with J gene TRBJ1-1, with 8 bases identical to TRBD1. There are 14 residues in the CDR3. The ends lost 8 bases at V and 2 bases at J; junction bases unmatched: 7. Germline V lookup: CDR1 KGHSH, CDR2 LQKENI.